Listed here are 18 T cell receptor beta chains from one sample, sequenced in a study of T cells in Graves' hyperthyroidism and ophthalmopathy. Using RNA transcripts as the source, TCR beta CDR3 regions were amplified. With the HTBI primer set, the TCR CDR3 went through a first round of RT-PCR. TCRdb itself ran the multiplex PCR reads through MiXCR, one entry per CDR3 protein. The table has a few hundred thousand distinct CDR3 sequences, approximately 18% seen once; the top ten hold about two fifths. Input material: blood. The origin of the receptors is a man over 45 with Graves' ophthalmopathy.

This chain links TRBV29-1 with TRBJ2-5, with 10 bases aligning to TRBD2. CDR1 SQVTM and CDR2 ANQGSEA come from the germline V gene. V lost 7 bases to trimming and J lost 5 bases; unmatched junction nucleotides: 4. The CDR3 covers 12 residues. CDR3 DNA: TGCAGCGCCAGTAGCGGGAGGGAGACCCAGTACTTC. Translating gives CSASSGRETQYF.

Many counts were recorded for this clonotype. Written as DNA, the CDR3 is TGTGCCAGCAGCCAAGTGCTAGCCGGACCAAATGAGCAGTTCTTC. Its protein product is CASSQVLAGPNEQFF. The chain couples TRBV3-1 to TRBJ2-1, with a weak D call TRBD2 (5 bases). CDR1 and CDR2 from the germline V gene are LGHDT and YNNKEL (reference sequence). Trimming removed 1 base at V and 7 bases at J, with 14 bases between. CDR3 length: 15 amino acids.

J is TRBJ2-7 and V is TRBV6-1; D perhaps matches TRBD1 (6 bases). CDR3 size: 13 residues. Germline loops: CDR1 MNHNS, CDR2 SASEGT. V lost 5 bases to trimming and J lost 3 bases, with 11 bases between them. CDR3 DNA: TGTGCCAGCAGTAACGGACAGCACTACGAGCAGTACTTC. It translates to CASSNGQHYEQYF.

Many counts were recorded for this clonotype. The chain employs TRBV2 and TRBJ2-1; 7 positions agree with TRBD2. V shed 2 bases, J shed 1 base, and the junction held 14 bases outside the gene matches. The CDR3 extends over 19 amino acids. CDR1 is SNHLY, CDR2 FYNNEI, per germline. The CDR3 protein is CASSEMGRGGSRSYNEQFF. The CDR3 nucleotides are TGTGCCAGCAGTGAAATGGGGAGGGGCGGGAGTAGGTCCTACAATGAGCAGTTCTTC.

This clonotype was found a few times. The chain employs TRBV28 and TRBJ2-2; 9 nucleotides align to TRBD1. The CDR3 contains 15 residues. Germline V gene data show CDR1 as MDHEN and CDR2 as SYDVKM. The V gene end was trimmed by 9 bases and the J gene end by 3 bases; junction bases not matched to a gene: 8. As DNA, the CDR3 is TGTGCCAGTTACACAGGGGGCACCCACACCGGGGAGCTGTTTTTT. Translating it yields CASYTGGTHTGELFF.

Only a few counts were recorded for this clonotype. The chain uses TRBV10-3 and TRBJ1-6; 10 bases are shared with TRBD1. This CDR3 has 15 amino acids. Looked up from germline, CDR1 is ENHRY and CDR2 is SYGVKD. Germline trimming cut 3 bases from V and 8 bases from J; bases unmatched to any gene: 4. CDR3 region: CAISDRTGGDSPLHF. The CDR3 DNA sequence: TGTGCCATCAGTGATCGGACAGGGGGAGATTCACCCCTCCACTTT.

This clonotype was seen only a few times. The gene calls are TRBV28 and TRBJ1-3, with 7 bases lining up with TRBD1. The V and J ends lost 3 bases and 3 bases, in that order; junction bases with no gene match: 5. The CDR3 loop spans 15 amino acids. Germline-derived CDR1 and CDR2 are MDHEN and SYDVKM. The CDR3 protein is CASSFGQGVGNTIYF. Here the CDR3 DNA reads TGTGCCAGCAGTTTCGGTCAGGGGGTTGGAAACACCATATATTTT.

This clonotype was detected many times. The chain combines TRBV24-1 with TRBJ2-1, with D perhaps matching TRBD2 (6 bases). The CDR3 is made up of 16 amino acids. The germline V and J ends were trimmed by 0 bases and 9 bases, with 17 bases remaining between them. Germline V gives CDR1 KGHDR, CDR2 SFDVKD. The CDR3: CATSDLHRGTRGEQFF. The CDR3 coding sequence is TGTGCCACCAGTGATTTGCACCGCGGGACCCGGGGTGAGCAGTTCTTC.

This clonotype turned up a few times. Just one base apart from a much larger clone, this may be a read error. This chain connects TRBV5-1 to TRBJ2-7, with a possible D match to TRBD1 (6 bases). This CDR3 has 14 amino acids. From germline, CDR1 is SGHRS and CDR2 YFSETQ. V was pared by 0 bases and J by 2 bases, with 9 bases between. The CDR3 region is CASSLGQVTYEQYF. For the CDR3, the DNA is TGCGCCAGCAGCTTGGGACAGGTTACCTACGAGCAGTACTTC.

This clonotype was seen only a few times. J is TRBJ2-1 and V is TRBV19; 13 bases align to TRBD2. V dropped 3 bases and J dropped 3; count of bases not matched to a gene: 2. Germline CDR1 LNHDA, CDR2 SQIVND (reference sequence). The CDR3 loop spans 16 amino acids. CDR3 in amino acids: CASSMGLAGYYNEQFF. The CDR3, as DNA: TGTGCCAGTAGTATGGGACTAGCGGGATACTACAATGAGCAGTTCTTC.

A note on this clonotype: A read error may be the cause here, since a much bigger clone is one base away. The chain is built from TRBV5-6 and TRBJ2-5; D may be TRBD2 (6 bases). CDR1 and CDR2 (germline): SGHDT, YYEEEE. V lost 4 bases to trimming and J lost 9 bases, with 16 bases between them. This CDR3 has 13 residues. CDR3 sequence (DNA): TGTGCCAGCAGCGATCGGTTCGGGGGATCCCAGTACTTC. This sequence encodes CASSDRFGGSQYF.

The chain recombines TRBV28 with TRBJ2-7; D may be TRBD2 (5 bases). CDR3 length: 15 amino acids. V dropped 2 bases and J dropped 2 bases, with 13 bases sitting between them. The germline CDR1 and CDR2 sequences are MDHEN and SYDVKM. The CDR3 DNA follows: TGTGCCAGCAGTTTACCCGGGATCAGGACCTACGAGCAGTACTTC. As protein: CASSLPGIRTYEQYF.

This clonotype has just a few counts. The chain's CDR3 is CASSLGLVQFF. DNA of the CDR3: TGTGCCAGCAGCCTTGGACTAGTGCAGTTCTTC. V is TRBV14 and J is TRBJ2-1; 7 nucleotides line up with TRBD2. Losses at the gene ends were 4 bases for V and 12 bases for J; bases not matched to a gene: 3. Germline CDR1 and CDR2: SGHDN and FVKESK. CDR3 length: 11 amino acids.

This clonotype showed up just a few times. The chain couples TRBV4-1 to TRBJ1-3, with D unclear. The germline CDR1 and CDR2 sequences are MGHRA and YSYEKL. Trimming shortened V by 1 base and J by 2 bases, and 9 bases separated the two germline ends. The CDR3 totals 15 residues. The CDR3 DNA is TGCGCCAGCAGCCAAGTCGGCAGTGCTGGAAACACCATATATTTT. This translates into CASSQVGSAGNTIYF.

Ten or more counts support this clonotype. CDR3 sequence (DNA): TGTGCCAGCAGCTTAGAAGGCGGGAGGGCCGGTTACGAGCAGTACTTC. The encoded protein is CASSLEGGRAGYEQYF. The V gene is TRBV7-6, the J gene TRBJ2-7, with 9 bases identical to TRBD2. This CDR3 is 16 amino acids long. Trimming removed 1 base from V and 4 bases from J; junction bases left unmatched: 8. Germline CDR1 and CDR2: SGHVS and FNYEAQ.

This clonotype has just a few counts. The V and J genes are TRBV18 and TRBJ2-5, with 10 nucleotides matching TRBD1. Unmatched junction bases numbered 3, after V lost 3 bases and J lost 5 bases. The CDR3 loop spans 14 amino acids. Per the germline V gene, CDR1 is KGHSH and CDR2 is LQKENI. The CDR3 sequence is CASSPTGGMETQYF. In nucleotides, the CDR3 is TGTGCCAGCTCACCGACAGGGGGCATGGAGACCCAGTACTTC.

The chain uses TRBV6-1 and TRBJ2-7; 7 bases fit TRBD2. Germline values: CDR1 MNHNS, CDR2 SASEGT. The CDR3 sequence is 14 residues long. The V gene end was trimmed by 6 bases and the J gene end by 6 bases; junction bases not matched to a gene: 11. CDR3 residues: CASSRGTTNREQYF. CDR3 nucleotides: TGTGCCAGCAGCCGCGGGACTACTAATCGCGAGCAGTACTTC.

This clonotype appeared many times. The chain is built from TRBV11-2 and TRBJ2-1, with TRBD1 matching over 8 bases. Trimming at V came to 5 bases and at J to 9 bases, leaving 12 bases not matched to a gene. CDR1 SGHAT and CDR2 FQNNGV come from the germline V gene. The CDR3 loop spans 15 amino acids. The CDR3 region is CASSAGQGGLGEQFF. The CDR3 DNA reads TGTGCCAGCAGCGCAGGACAGGGCGGCCTCGGTGAGCAGTTCTTC.